This T cell receptor (beta chain) was profiled in a study of shared clonotypes between healthy human individuals. The germline V gene encodes CDR1 MNHNS and CDR2 SASEGT. V lost 7 bases, J lost 5 bases, and 5 bases stayed unmatched. The CDR3 totals 14 residues. It was into CD45RA+ naive and CD45RA-negative memory subsets that the CD4+ cells were split. TCRdb keeps only in-frame clones here, not all; method: immunoSEQ multiplex PCR. The sample carries 2 million to 2.5 million clones, roughly 94% recorded once. In the case of this clone: The antigen is not known.

Study-wide points: Tissue TCR repertoires likely differ from these blood-only repertoires.

This chain links TRBV6-1 with TRBJ1-1; 12 bases are a match to TRBD1. This TCR derives from a man aged 18 to 35 in good health. Specimen: naive CD4+ T cells sorted from blood. Subset meaning: CD45RA+ positively selected. This chain's CDR3 is CASTRDRGQTEAFF. For the CDR3, the DNA is TGTGCCAGCACCCGGGACAGGGGGCAAACTGAAGCTTTCTTT.